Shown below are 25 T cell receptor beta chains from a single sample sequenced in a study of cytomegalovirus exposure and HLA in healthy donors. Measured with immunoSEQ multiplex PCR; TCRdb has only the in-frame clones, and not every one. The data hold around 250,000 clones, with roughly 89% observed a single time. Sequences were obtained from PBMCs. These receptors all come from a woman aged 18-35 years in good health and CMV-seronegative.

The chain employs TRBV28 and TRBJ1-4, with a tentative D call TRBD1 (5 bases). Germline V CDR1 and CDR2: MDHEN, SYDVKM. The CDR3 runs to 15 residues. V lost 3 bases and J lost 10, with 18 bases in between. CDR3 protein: CASSFLQGGIGKLFF. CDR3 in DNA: TGTGCCAGCAGTTTTTTGCAGGGCGGTATCGGAAAACTGTTTTTT.

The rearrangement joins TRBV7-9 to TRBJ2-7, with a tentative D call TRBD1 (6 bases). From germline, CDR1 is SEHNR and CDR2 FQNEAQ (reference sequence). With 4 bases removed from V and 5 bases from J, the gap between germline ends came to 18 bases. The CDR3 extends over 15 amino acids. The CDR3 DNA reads TGTGCCAGCAGCTCAGGGACACACCATTCGGACGAGCAGTACTTC. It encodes CASSSGTHHSDEQYF.

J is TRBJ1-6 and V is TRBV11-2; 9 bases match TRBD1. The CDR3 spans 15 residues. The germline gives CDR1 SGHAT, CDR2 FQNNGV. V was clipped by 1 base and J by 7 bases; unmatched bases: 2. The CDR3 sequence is CASSLAGTGNSPLHF. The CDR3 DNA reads TGTGCCAGCAGCTTAGCTGGGACAGGGAATTCACCCCTCCACTTT.

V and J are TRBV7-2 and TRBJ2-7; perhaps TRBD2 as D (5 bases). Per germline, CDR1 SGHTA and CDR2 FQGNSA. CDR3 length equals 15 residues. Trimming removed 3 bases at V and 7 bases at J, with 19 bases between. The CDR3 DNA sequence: TGTGCCAGCAGCTTGGATCACGAGGGAGCAGGTGAGCAGTACGTC. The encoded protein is CASSLDHEGAGEQYV.

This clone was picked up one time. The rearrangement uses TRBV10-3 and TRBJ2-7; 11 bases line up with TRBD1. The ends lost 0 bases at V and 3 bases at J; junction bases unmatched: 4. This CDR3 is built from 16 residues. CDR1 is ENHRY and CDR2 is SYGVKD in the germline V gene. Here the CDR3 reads CAISESGTGGDYEQYV. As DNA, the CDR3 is TGTGCCATCAGTGAGTCCGGGACAGGGGGGGACTACGAGCAGTACGTC.

The CDR3 sequence is CSVETAAGNSQETQYF. The CDR3 DNA follows: TGCAGCGTTGAGACGGCAGCGGGGAACTCGCAAGAGACCCAGTACTTC. This chain links TRBV29-1 with TRBJ2-5, with TRBD2 identical over 7 bases. The junction had 12 bases not matched to a gene; V was cut back by 3 bases and J by 2 bases. This CDR3 comprises 16 residues. Germline V gives CDR1 SQVTM, CDR2 ANQGSEA. Drawing the rest from reference TRBV29-1 and TRBJ2-5, the complete variable domain is SAVISQKPSRDICQRGTSLTIQCQVDSQVTMMFWYRQQPGQSLTLIATANQGSEATYESGFVIDKFPISRPNLTFSTLTVSNMSPEDSSIYLCSVETAAGNSQETQYFGPGTRLLVL.

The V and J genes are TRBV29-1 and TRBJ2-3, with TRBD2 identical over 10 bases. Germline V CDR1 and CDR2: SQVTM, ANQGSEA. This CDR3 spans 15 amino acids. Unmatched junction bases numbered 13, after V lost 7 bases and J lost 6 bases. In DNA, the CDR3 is TGCAGCGCCACCAAAGCGGGGGGGCTCATGGATACGCAGTATTTT. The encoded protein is CSATKAGGLMDTQYF.

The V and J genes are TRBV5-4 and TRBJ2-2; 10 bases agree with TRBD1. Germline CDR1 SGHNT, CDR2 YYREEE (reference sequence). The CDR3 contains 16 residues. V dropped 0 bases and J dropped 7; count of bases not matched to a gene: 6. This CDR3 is CASSLAGTGEGGELFF. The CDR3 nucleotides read TGTGCCAGCAGCTTGGCCGGGACAGGGGAGGGCGGGGAGCTGTTTTTT. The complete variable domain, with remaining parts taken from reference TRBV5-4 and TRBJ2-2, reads ETGVTQSPTHLIKTRGQQVTLRCSSQSGHNTVSWYQQALGQGPQFIFQYYREEENGRGNFPPRFSGLQFPNYSSELNVNALELDDSALYLCASSLAGTGEGGELFFGEGSRLTVL.

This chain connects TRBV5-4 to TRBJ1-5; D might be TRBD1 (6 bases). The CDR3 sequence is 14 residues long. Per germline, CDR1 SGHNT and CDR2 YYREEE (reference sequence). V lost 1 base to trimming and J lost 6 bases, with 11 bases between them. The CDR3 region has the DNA TGTGCCAGCAGCTTGACAGGGTCGGGTCAGCCCCAGCATTTT. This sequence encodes CASSLTGSGQPQHF.

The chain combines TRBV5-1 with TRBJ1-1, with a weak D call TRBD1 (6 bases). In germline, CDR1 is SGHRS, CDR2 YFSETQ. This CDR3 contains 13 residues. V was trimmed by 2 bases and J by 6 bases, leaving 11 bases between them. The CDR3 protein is CASSLVQGSEAFF. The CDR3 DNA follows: TGCGCCAGCAGCTTAGTACAGGGCTCTGAAGCTTTCTTT.

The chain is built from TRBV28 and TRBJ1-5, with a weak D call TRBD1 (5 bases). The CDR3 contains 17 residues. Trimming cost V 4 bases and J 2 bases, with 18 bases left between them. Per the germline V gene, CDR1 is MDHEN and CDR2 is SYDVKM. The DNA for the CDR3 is TGTGCCAGCAGTTCAATCGGACGGCTCAGGGGCAATCAGCCCCAGCATTTT. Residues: CASSSIGRLRGNQPQHF.

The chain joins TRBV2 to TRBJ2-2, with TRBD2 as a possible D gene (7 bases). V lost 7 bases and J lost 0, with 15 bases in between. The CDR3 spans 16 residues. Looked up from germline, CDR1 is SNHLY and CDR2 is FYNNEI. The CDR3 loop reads CASTDEGGPNTGELFF. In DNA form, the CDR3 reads TGTGCCAGCACAGATGAGGGGGGGCCGAACACCGGGGAGCTGTTTTTT.

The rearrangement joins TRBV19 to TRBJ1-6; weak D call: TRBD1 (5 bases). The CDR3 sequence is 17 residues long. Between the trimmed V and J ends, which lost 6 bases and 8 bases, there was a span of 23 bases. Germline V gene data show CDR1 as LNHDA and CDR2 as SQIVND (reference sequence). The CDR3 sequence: CASSSTRGPSGDSPLHF. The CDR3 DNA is TGTGCCAGTAGCTCCACAAGAGGGCCATCGGGGGATTCACCCCTCCACTTT.

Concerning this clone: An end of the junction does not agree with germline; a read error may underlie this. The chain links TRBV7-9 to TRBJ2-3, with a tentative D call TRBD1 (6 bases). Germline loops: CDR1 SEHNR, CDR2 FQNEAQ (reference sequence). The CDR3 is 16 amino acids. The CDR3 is CANSLVGRGFSDTQYF. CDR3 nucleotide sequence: TGTGCCAACAGCTTAGTGGGCAGGGGATTTTCAGATACGCAGTATTTT.

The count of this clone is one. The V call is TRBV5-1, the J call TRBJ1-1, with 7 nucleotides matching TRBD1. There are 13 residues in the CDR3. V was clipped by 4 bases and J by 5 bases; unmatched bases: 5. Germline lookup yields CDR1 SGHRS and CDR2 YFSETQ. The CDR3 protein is CASSTTGYTEAFF. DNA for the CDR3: TGCGCCAGCAGCACGACAGGGTATACTGAAGCTTTCTTT.

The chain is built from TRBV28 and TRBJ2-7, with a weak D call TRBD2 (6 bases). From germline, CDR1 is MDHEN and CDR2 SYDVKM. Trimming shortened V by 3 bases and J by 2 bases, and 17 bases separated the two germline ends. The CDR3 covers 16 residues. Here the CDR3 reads CASSLAGGSKPYEQYF. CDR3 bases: TGTGCCAGCAGTTTGGCTGGGGGGTCGAAACCCTACGAGCAGTACTTC.

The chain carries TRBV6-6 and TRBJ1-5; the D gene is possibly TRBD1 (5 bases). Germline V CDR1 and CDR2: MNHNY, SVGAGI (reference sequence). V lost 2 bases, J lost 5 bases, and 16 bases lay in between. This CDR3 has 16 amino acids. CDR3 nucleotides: TGTGCCAGCAGTTACCCCAGGGCAGGGATGGATCAGCCCCAGCATTTT. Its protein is CASSYPRAGMDQPQHF.

The CDR3 loop is CASSRIRQGRSEKLFF. The CDR3 DNA reads as TGTGCCAGTAGTAGGATCCGACAGGGGAGAAGTGAAAAACTGTTTTTT. The V call is TRBV19, the J call TRBJ1-4, with TRBD1 identical over 8 bases. Trimming cost V 4 bases and J 7 bases; bases outside gene matches: 11. The CDR3 length is 16 residues. Germline CDR1 reads LNHDA; CDR2 reads SQIVND (reference sequence).

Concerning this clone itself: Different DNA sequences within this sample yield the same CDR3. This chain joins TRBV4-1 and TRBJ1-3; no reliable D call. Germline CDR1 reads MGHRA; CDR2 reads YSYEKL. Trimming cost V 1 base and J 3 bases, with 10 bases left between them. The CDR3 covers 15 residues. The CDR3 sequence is CASSQVGGRGNTIYF. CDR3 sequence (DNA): TGCGCCAGCAGCCAAGTCGGTGGGCGTGGAAACACCATATATTTT.

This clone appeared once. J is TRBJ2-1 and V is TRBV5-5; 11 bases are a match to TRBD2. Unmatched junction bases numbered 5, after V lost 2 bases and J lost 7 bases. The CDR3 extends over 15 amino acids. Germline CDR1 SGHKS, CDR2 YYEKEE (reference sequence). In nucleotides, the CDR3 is TGTGCCAGCAGCTTAGGGACTAGCGGTCAAAATGAGCAGTTCTTC. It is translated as CASSLGTSGQNEQFF. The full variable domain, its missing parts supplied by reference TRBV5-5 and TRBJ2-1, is DAGVTQSPTHLIKTRGQQVTLRCSPISGHKSVSWYQQVLGQGPQFIFQYYEKEERGRGNFPDRFSARQFPNYSSELNVNALLLGDSALYLCASSLGTSGQNEQFFGPGTRLTVL.

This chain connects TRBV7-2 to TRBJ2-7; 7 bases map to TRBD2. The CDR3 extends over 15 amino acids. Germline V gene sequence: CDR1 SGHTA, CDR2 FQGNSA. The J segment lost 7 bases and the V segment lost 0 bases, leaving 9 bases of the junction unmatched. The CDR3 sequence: CASSLASGGGREQYF. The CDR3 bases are TGTGCCAGCAGCTTAGCATCGGGCGGGGGTAGGGAGCAGTACTTC.

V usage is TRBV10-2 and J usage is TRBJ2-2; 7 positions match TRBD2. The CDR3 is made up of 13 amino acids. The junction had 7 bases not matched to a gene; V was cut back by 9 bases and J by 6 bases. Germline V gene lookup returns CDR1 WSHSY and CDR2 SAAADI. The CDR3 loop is CASLTSLAGELFF. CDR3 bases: TGCGCCAGTCTGACTAGCTTGGCCGGGGAGCTGTTTTTT.

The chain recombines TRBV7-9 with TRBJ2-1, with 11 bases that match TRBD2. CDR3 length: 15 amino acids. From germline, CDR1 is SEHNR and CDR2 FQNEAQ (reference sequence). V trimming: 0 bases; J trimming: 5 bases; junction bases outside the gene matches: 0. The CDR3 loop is CASSLASGGDNEQFF. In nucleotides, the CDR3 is TGTGCCAGCAGCTTAGCTAGCGGGGGGGACAATGAGCAGTTCTTC.

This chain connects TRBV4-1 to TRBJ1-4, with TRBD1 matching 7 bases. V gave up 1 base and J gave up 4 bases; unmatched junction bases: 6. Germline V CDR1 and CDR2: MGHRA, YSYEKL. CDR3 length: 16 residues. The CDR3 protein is CASSQVNRGFNEKLFF. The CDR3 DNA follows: TGCGCCAGCAGCCAAGTCAACAGGGGCTTTAATGAAAAACTGTTTTTT.

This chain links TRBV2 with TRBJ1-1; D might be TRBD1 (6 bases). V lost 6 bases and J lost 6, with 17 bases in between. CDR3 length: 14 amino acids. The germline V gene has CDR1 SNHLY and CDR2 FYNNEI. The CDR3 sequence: CASSGGQFLPEAFF. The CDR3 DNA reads TGTGCCAGCAGCGGGGGGCAGTTCCTCCCTGAAGCTTTCTTT.